The 29 T cell receptor beta chains presented below share a single source sample, sequenced in a study of tumor-infiltrating lymphocytes in primary liver carcinoma (dated by TCRdb to about 2017). For sequencing, an Illumina HiSeq 2500 was employed. A constant-region primer and ProtoScript II reverse transcriptase were used to reverse-transcribe TCRbeta-specific cDNA from roughly 0.55 ug total RNA. TCRbeta libraries were built with three nested multiplex PCR rounds, a slightly modified ARM-PCR procedure. Each of the first two PCR rounds ran for about 10 cycles and used multiplex TRBV1-TRBV30 forward primers together with a Cbeta reverse primer. TCRdb passed the public sequencing reads through fastp at Q25 and MiXCR, retaining productive beta sequences. Rows are combined by CDR3 protein, so each entry shows the most common genes and DNA. The sample data list more than 90,000 distinct CDR3 sequences, and under 70% of these were observed just once. Jointly, the top ten make up less than 15% of the sample.

Without any cell sorting, total RNA and DNA were extracted together from around 18-30 mg of bulk tissue using the AllPrep DNA/RNA mini kit. Specimen: liver tumor tissue from sampling region 2. What the cell subset or site label conveys for this sample: tumor region T2, inferior pole. These receptors were obtained from a woman aged 55 to 70 with primary liver carcinoma and hepatitis B virus infection.

Ten or more counts support this clonotype. The chain recombines TRBV6-6 with TRBJ2-7, with D maybe TRBD1 (6 bases). Between the trimmed V and J ends, which lost 10 bases and 3 bases, there was a span of 16 bases. This CDR3 is built from 13 residues. Looked up from germline, CDR1 is MNHNY and CDR2 is SVGAGI (reference sequence). In DNA, the CDR3 is TGTGCCACCAACGACAGGACTTTCTACGAGCAGTACTTC. This sequence encodes CATNDRTFYEQYF.

A remark on this clonotype: One end of the junction is discordant with germline, which a read error may explain. CDR3: CASSSQGANTETFF. The CDR3 nucleotides read TGTGCGAGCAGTTCGCAGGGGGCGAACACTGAAACTTTCTTT. The rearrangement links TRBV6-5 to TRBJ1-1; TRBD1 matches 8 bases. Germline CDR1 reads MNHEY; CDR2 reads SVGAGI. The length of the CDR3 is 14 residues.

This clonotype is a singleton in its sample. Relative to the germline gene, one junction end is altered; a read error may explain this. The chain carries TRBV11-3 and TRBJ1-1; D unclear. This CDR3 has 13 amino acids. Germline lookup yields CDR1 SGHNT and CDR2 YENEEA. Written as DNA, the CDR3 is TGTGCCTGTACCCATGGCTGGGTTACTGAAGCTTCCTTT. Encoded protein: CACTHGWVTEASF. Variable domain in full (rest from reference TRBV11-3 and TRBJ1-1): EAGVVQSPRYKIIEKKQPVAFWCNPISGHNTLYWYLQNLGQGPELLIRYENEEAVDDSQLPKDRFSAERLKGVDSTLKIQPAELGDSAVYLCACTHGWVTEASFGQGTRLTVV.

As to this clonotype: Just one base apart from a much larger clone, this may be a read error. The V and J genes are TRBV12-3 or TRBV12-4 and TRBJ1-1; D call uncertain. The CDR3 runs 13 residues. In DNA form, the CDR3 reads TGTGTCAGCCGAGGACGGGTGAACACTGAAGCTTTCTTT. Translation: CVSRGRVNTEAFF.

V is TRBV2 and J is TRBJ1-2; D is unresolved. The CDR3 is 13 residues long. Deletions cut 5 bases from V and 8 bases from J, with 15 bases between. Germline-derived CDR1 and CDR2 are SNHLY and FYNNEI. In DNA, the CDR3 is TGTGCCAGCAGTAAAGGACTGAGTGGAGGCTACACCTTC. Its protein is CASSKGLSGGYTF. Full variable domain (outside the CDR3, taken from reference TRBV2 and TRBJ1-2): EPEVTQTPSHQVTQMGQEVILRCVPISNHLYFYWYRQILGQKVEFLVSFYNNEISEKSEIFDDQFSVERPDGSNFTLKIRSTKLEDSAMYFCASSKGLSGGYTFGSGTRLTVV.

To note about this clonotype: A read error may produce the germline difference seen at one junction end. The chain employs TRBV4-1 and TRBJ1-1; D unclear. The CDR3 extends over 16 amino acids. Germline CDR1 is MGHRA and CDR2 is YSYEKL. DNA of the CDR3: TGCACCAGCAGACAAGATCGCAAGCCCCTGAACACTGAAGCTTTCTTT. Translation: CTSRQDRKPLNTEAFF.

This chain joins TRBV10-2 and TRBJ2-2, with 7 positions matching TRBD1. The germline V gene encodes CDR1 WSHSY and CDR2 SAAADI. The CDR3 contains 17 residues. The ends lost 6 bases at V and 13 bases at J; junction bases unmatched: 23. Here the CDR3 DNA reads TGCGCCAGCAGGACCCCTTGGGACAGCGCGAACACCGGTGGGCTGTTTTTT. Translating gives CASRTPWDSANTGGLFF.

This clonotype was found many times. This sequence joins TRBV12-3 or TRBV12-4 and TRBJ2-3; TRBD1 matches 9 bases. CDR3 length: 15 amino acids. V gave up 7 bases and J gave up 6 bases; unmatched junction bases: 11. The CDR3, as DNA: TGTGCCAGCACCAAGAGACAGGGGGAGTACGATACGCAGTATTTT. This encodes CASTKRQGEYDTQYF.

This chain uses TRBV29-1 with TRBJ1-1, with D hard to call. V shed 4 bases and J shed 11 bases, with 20 bases lying between them. The length of the CDR3 is 13 residues. Germline CDR1 reads SQVTM; CDR2 reads ANQGSEA. The CDR3 nucleotides are TGCAGCGTTGCGGCCCTAGCGGCCACTGGTGCTTTCTTT. It yields the protein CSVAALAATGAFF.

About this clonotype itself: This clone may be a read error of a much larger clone one base away. This chain joins TRBV28 and TRBJ2-1, with D perhaps TRBD1 (6 bases). The CDR3 covers 16 residues. Between the trimmed V and J ends, which lost 5 bases and 5 bases, there was a span of 19 bases. Germline values: CDR1 MDHEN, CDR2 SYDVKM. The CDR3 spells CASSPPGRGHNNEQFF. DNA of the CDR3: TGTGCCAGCAGTCCCCCTGGCAGGGGACATAACAATGAGCAGTTCTTC. The whole variable domain, remainder taken from reference TRBV28 and TRBJ2-1, is DVKVTQSSRYLVKRTGEKVFLECVQDMDHENMFWYRQDPGLGLRLIYFSYDVKMKEKGDIPEGYSVSREKKERFSLILESASTNQTSMYLCASSPPGRGHNNEQFFGPGTRLTVL.

This clonotype was observed a handful of times. The chain links TRBV7-9 to TRBJ2-2; 8 bases are a match to TRBD2. V was clipped by 5 bases and J by 0 bases; unmatched bases: 8. The germline gives CDR1 SEHNR, CDR2 FQNEAQ (reference sequence). The CDR3 has 17 amino acids. CDR3 region: CASSGAGTRTNTGELFF. In DNA form, the CDR3 reads TGTGCCAGCAGCGGAGCCGGGACTAGGACGAACACCGGGGAGCTGTTTTTT.

The table lists this clonotype with a count of one. No conserved phenylalanine or tryptophan ends this CDR3, so it is likely a read error. The chain recombines TRBV5-4 with TRBJ2-1, with 8 bases lining up with TRBD2. J was trimmed by 7 bases and V by 4 bases; bases with no gene match: 10. The CDR3 runs 15 residues. The germline V gene encodes CDR1 SGHNT and CDR2 YYREEE (reference sequence). The CDR3 loop reads CASSQTSVRSNEQFS. The CDR3 DNA reads as TGTGCCAGCAGCCAGACTAGCGTGAGATCGAATGAGCAGTTCTCC.

This chain joins TRBV6-5 and TRBJ2-6; 7 bases match TRBD2. Losses at the gene ends were 6 bases for V and 5 bases for J; bases not matched to a gene: 34. The V gene's germline CDR1 is MNHEY and CDR2 SVGAGI. The length of the CDR3 is 24 residues. Here the CDR3 reads CASRPHPLAEYLPPSIFRANVLTF. In DNA, the CDR3 is TGTGCCAGCAGACCCCACCCCCTAGCGGAATACCTTCCCCCTTCCATCTTTAGGGCCAACGTCCTGACTTTC.

This chain connects TRBV5-1 to TRBJ2-3, with D perhaps matching TRBD1 (6 bases). The germline V and J ends were trimmed by 4 bases and 8 bases, with 20 bases remaining between them. Germline CDR1 reads SGHRS; CDR2 reads YFSETQ. This CDR3 spans 15 amino acids. The CDR3: CASSPGARGVGTQYF. DNA of the CDR3: TGCGCCAGCAGCCCCGGCGCCAGGGGCGTTGGTACGCAGTATTTT.

This clonotype was counted between two and nine times. A single base separates this from a much larger clone, so it may be a read error. This chain connects TRBV6-1 to TRBJ1-3; D is ambiguous. Trimming pared 7 bases from V and 8 bases from J, leaving 15 bases between. This CDR3 has 13 amino acids. Germline V gives CDR1 MNHNS, CDR2 SASEGT. In DNA form, the CDR3 reads TGTGCCAGCATGGAAAGGGCCAGAGACACCATATATTTT. Its protein product is CASMERARDTIYF.

Points on this clonotype: A junction boundary mismatches the germline segment, possibly from a read error. The J gene is TRBJ2-5, the V gene TRBV6-2 or TRBV6-3; D remains ambiguous. The CDR3 contains 13 residues. Germline CDR1 reads MNHEY; CDR2 reads SVGEGT. In DNA form, the CDR3 reads TGCGTCAGCAGTCGTGACCCGAGAGTGGCCCAGTACTTT. Its protein is CVSSRDPRVAQYF.

With regard to this clonotype: Sequence at one end of the junction differs from germline and may be a read error. The chain has TRBV7-9 and TRBJ2-3, with D perhaps TRBD1 (5 bases). Germline V CDR1 and CDR2: SEHNR, FQNEAQ (reference sequence). The CDR3 consists of 14 residues. DNA of the CDR3: TGTGTCAGCAGCTTAGGGGCGGGCACAGATACGCAGTATTTT. It yields the protein CVSSLGAGTDTQYF. Using reference TRBV7-9 and TRBJ2-3 for the parts outside the CDR3, the full variable domain is DTGVSQNPRHKITKRGQNVTFRCDPISEHNRLYWYRQTLGQGPEFLTYFQNEAQLEKSRLLSDRFSAERPKGSFSTLEIQRTEQGDSAMYLCVSSLGAGTDTQYFGPGTRLTVL.

The rearrangement joins TRBV29-1 to TRBJ1-6; D is perhaps TRBD1 (5 bases). The V gene's germline CDR1 is SQVTM and CDR2 ANQGSEA. CDR3 length: 13 amino acids. The CDR3, as DNA: TGCAGTACCGGACATGGTGGGAATTCACCCCTCCACTTT. Translated: CSTGHGGNSPLHF.

In the case of this clonotype: The junction and the germline gene differ at one end; a read error may be behind it. J is TRBJ1-1 and V is TRBV10-3; 7 nucleotides match TRBD1. The CDR3 consists of 15 residues. Germline lookup yields CDR1 ENHRY and CDR2 SYGVKD. The CDR3 coding sequence is TGTCCCATAACGAGAGGGACAGCTATGAACACTGAAGCTTTCTTT. It yields the protein CPITRGTAMNTEAFF.

Points on this clonotype: An end of the junction differs from the germline gene, which may be a read error. This sequence joins TRBV7-3 and TRBJ2-1, with a tentative D call TRBD2 (6 bases). In germline, CDR1 is SGHTA, CDR2 FQGTGA. The CDR3 extends over 16 amino acids. The CDR3 sequence is CPSSFTGGASQNEQFF. CDR3 in DNA: TGTCCCAGCAGCTTCACGGGCGGGGCCTCTCAAAATGAGCAGTTCTTC.

A remark on this clonotype: The conserved phenylalanine or tryptophan is not found at the CDR3 terminus, so this likely reflects a read error. This rearrangement joins TRBV29-1 to TRBJ2-1, with 11 bases lining up with TRBD2. The germline gives CDR1 SQVTM, CDR2 ANQGSEA. V lost 4 bases and J lost 9; bases outside the gene matches: 5. The CDR3 covers 13 residues. Here the CDR3 DNA reads TGCAGCGTTGGGGCTAGCGGGAGGATTGAGCAGTTCCTC. Protein product: CSVGASGRIEQFL.

This clonotype turned up a few times. The junction does not match germline at one end; this may be a read error. This chain connects TRBV11-2 to TRBJ2-3; D gene uncertain. The germline gives CDR1 SGHAT, CDR2 FQNNGV. The CDR3 spans 13 residues. CDR3 sequence reads: CASSLDRGDKKYF. For the CDR3, the DNA is TGTGCAAGCAGCTTAGATCGAGGAGATAAGAAGTATTTT.

For this clonotype: This clone may be a read error of a much larger clone one base away. The CDR3 protein is CAWSVGTGWYEKYF. The CDR3 DNA is TGTGCCTGGAGTGTAGGGACAGGGTGGTACGAGAAGTACTTC. The chain couples TRBV30 to TRBJ2-7, with 9 bases lining up with TRBD1. The CDR3 loop spans 14 amino acids. Germline CDR1 is GTSNPN and CDR2 is SVGIG (reference sequence). Combining the CDR3 with reference TRBV30 and TRBJ2-7 gives the whole variable domain SQTIHQWPATLVQPVGSPLSLECTVEGTSNPNLYWYRQAAGRGLQLLFYSVGIGQISSEVPQNLSASRPQDRQFILSSKKLLLSDSGFYLCAWSVGTGWYEKYFGPGTRLTVT.

As to this clonotype: At one boundary the junction diverges from the germline segment, which might be a read error. The chain carries TRBV28 and TRBJ2-7; 8 bases line up with TRBD2. CDR1 MDHEN and CDR2 SYDVKM come from the germline V gene. This CDR3 spans 15 amino acids. CDR3 sequence (DNA): TGTGCCAGCAGCTCCCCTTCACCACTAGCGGACGAGCGGTACTTC. Translating gives CASSSPSPLADERYF.

The rearrangement uses TRBV6-5 and TRBJ1-3; D perhaps matches TRBD1 (6 bases). The V and J ends lost 7 bases and 8 bases respectively, with 15 bases between them. CDR1 is MNHEY and CDR2 is SVGAGI in the germline V gene. This CDR3 contains 13 residues. CDR3 nucleotide sequence: TGTGCCAGCACCTACCGGGGGGGGCACACCATATATTTT. This gives the protein CASTYRGGHTIYF.

This chain links TRBV19 with TRBJ1-2, with D unresolved. The CDR3 loop spans 12 amino acids. From germline, CDR1 is LNHDA and CDR2 SQIVND (reference sequence). V lost 5 bases and J lost 2, with 6 bases in between. CDR3 DNA sequence: TGTGCCAGTAGTGGAAGGAACTATGGCTACACCTTC. Its translation: CASSGRNYGYTF.

Ten or more counts support this clonotype. The chain is built from TRBV29-1 and TRBJ2-7, with 8 bases matching TRBD1. V lost 8 bases and J lost 4; bases outside the gene matches: 10. Germline V lookup: CDR1 SQVTM, CDR2 ANQGSEA. This CDR3 comprises 13 residues. The CDR3 DNA reads TGCAGCTTTTCAGGGGGCGAAGCGTACGAGCAGTACTTC. Its translation: CSFSGGEAYEQYF.

Points on this clonotype: A much larger clone lies one base from this, so it may be a read error. The chain joins TRBV7-9 to TRBJ2-7; weak D call: TRBD2 (5 bases). The CDR3 has 13 amino acids. CDR1 is SEHNR, CDR2 FQNEAQ, per germline (reference sequence). The CDR3 DNA sequence: TGTGCCAACAGCCGGACTCCCTTCTACGAGCAGTACTTC. It specifies CANSRTPFYEQYF. Full variable domain (missing parts from reference TRBV7-9 and TRBJ2-7): DTGVSQNPRHKITKRGQNVTFRCDPISEHNRLYWYRQTLGQGPEFLTYFQNEAQLEKSRLLSDRFSAERPKGSFSTLEIQRTEQGDSAMYLCANSRTPFYEQYFGPGTRLTVT.

CDR3 in amino acids: CASSQTGEHVYTF. The CDR3 region has the DNA TGTGCCAGCAGTCAGACGGGCGAGCATGTCTACACCTTC. The gene calls are TRBV28 and TRBJ1-2; D remains ambiguous. The V and J ends lost 5 bases and 10 bases respectively, with 17 bases between them. The CDR3 has 13 amino acids. Looked up from germline, CDR1 is MDHEN and CDR2 is SYDVKM.